This T cell receptor (beta chain) was found in a study of T cells in Graves' hyperthyroidism and ophthalmopathy (dated by TCRdb to the late 2010s). A note on the overall study: Peripheral blood samples were taken at initial diagnosis, before any treatment was given. To identify TCR V-J signatures that set the groups apart, the researchers used a discovery cohort of about a hundred patients, made up of around 42 with Graves' ophthalmopathy and about 59 with stable Graves' hyperthyroidism. Prospective prediction of ophthalmopathy was tested in an independent validation cohort of some 19 hyperthyroidism patients and 15 to 17 patients who later progressed to ophthalmopathy. The 100 or so discovery patients were randomly split 7:3 into training and test sets. Thyroid tissue and blood T-cell repertoires from roughly 6 Graves' hyperthyroidism patients were also compared in the study. Once sampling was done, hyperthyroidism patients were given methimazole at a starting dose of 30 mg daily, whereas ophthalmopathy patients were given high-dose intravenous methylprednisolone. The paper describes TCR Vbeta CDR3 sequencing of about 140 peripheral blood samples, made up of around 41 ophthalmopathy patients, roughly 75 hyperthyroidism patients and about 17 progressor patients. Findings and caveats that apply to the study as a whole: In validation, the model predicted progression to ophthalmopathy a median of roughly 6.1 months before onset, with about 71% sensitivity and 72.22% specificity. No statistical method was used to set the sample size in advance, and investigators knew the group allocation. Most expanded thyroid clonotypes (frequency above 0.001) were also detected in blood, a finding suggesting that blood repertoires may reflect thyroid immune responses. A model built on a 13 V-J signature distinguished ophthalmopathy from stable hyperthyroidism, reaching roughly 88% sensitivity and about 81% specificity in cross-validation and 80%/75% in testing.

The TCR beta CDR3 regions were amplified from RNA transcripts. The TCR CDR3 was subjected to a first round of RT-PCR using the HTBI primer set and the Qiagen OneStep RT-PCR kit. The libraries were constructed in a second round of multiplex PCR and then size-selected and purified. Paired-end sequencing of the libraries was performed with 100 bp reads on an Illumina HiSeq2000. The authors processed their data as follows. Raw data were processed with SOAPnuke, discarding reads with adapters, uncalled bases, mean Phred below 15, or no exact constant-primer or identifier match. COPE v1.2.5 was used to merge high-quality paired reads, and clonotypes were defined as unique nucleotide sequences. Clonotypes were aligned to IMGT TRBV, TRBD and TRBJ reference segments using MiTCR v1.1. The analysis was restricted to V-J combinations with a frequency above 0.0001, which together covered 98% to 99.2% of the repertoires. The TCS score was defined as the ratio of F50 (clonal expansion) to E x V (chaos), calculated using BLOSUM62-based TCRdist between CDR3 peptides within each V-J. Welch's t-statistics and random forest reduced fewer than 600 V-J features to roughly 13, which were used in a naive Bayes classifier (R e1071). Clones were called with MiXCR by TCRdb after fastp trimmed the public reads at Q25, and only in-frame beta chains were retained. Rows with one shared CDR3 protein collapse into an entry with the most common genes and DNA. What appears here as the V and J calls and clone size reflects TCRdb's work, not the paper's. The sample table lists 600,000 or so distinct CDR3 sequences, more than 14% of them with a count of one. The ten largest clonotypes hold about an eighth of the sample.

The junction shows trimming of 4 bases on V and 4 bases on J, and the gene matches do not reach 9 bases of it. CDR1 MNHEY and CDR2 SVGEGT are derived from the germline V gene. The CDR3 contains 15 residues, cysteine and phenylalanine counted. This entry keeps only the CDR3 DNA: 45 bases, framed from base 1. Moderately to severely active disease, a Clinical Activity Score of at least 3, a NOSPECS grade of at least 4, and a duration under 3 months were present in ophthalmopathy patients. Patients with uncontrolled infections, other autoimmune diseases, pregnancy or lactation were excluded. Clinical symptoms, serum thyroxine and TRAb, thyroid ultrasound, and orbital computed tomography formed the basis for the diagnoses. PBMCs were separated from roughly 9.6 ml of fresh peripheral blood using Ficoll-Paque density gradient centrifugation. Trizol reagent was used to extract total RNA, and RNA quality was then checked on an Agilent 2100 Bioanalyzer.

Worth noting for this clonotype: Its cognate antigen has yet to be identified. Base qualities are not recorded, but no much larger clone differs from it by a single base.

Sequenced input: blood. The rearrangement joined TRBV6-2 or TRBV6-3 to TRBJ1-2, and 7 bases in between align with TRBD1. This clonotype originated in a woman aged 50 to 60 with Graves' ophthalmopathy. The nucleotides are TGTGCCAGCAGTTCCCTCCCCACAGGGGCCTATGGCTACACCTTC. It is translated as CASSSLPTGAYGYTF.